What follows are 8 T cell receptor beta chains derived from one specimen sequenced in a study of blood T cell repertoires in COVID-19. The assay was immunoSEQ multiplex PCR, and TCRdb's table has in-frame clones only and misses some. Among roughly 700,000 clones listed, 90% were seen once. Sequenced input: peripheral blood. The receptor source for this set is a woman between 18 and 29 years old with acute or convalescent COVID-19.

This clone was observed a few times. The CDR3 reads CASSPFGTKNTEAFF. The CDR3 bases are TGTGCCAGCAGCCCGTTCGGGACAAAGAACACTGAAGCTTTCTTT. The chain links TRBV14 to TRBJ1-1; D perhaps matches TRBD1 (6 bases). Per germline, CDR1 SGHDN and CDR2 FVKESK. V was pared by 4 bases and J by 1 base, with 13 bases between. This CDR3 is 15 amino acids long.

This clone occurred once. V is TRBV4-3 and J is TRBJ1-2; maybe TRBD1 (6 bases). The CDR3 consists of 15 residues. Germline CDR1 is LGHNA and CDR2 is YSLEER. The V end was cut by 2 bases, the J end by 8 bases, with 18 bases between. CDR3 in amino acids: CASSQTDSLLEGYTF. The CDR3 bases are TGCGCCAGCAGCCAAACGGACAGCCTGCTGGAGGGCTACACCTTC.

The chain joins TRBV19 to TRBJ1-6; D may be TRBD1 (6 bases). CDR3 length: 14 amino acids. Trimming removed 3 bases from V and 9 bases from J, with 12 bases in between. Germline CDR1 reads LNHDA; CDR2 reads SQIVND (reference sequence). The CDR3 DNA sequence: TGTGCCAGTAGTATCGAGCAGGGGACTTCACCCCTCCACTTT. This gives the protein CASSIEQGTSPLHF.

This chain joins TRBV24-1 and TRBJ1-4; possible D gene TRBD1, 6 bases. The germline V and J ends were trimmed by 4 bases and 7 bases, with 18 bases remaining between them. Germline assignment: CDR1 KGHDR and CDR2 SFDVKD. There are 16 residues in the CDR3. The DNA for the CDR3 is TGTGCCACCAGTGACTCCCAAGGGGGAGGGAGTGAAAAACTGTTTTTT. Protein sequence: CATSDSQGGGSEKLFF.

The chain employs TRBV4-3 and TRBJ2-7, with TRBD1 matching over 8 bases. Germline CDR1 reads LGHNA; CDR2 reads YSLEER. This CDR3 has 15 residues. V shed 1 base and J 3 bases; nucleotides not matched to a gene: 5. The CDR3 reads CASSQGQGTFYEQYF. The CDR3 nucleotides are TGCGCCAGCAGCCAAGGACAGGGGACTTTCTACGAGCAGTACTTC.

The rearrangement uses TRBV11-3 and TRBJ1-6, with a possible D match to TRBD1 (5 bases). Trimming cost V 4 bases and J 8 bases, with 6 bases left between them. The germline V gene encodes CDR1 SGHNT and CDR2 YENEEA. The CDR3 contains 12 residues. CDR3 sequence: CASSSRDSPLHF. CDR3 DNA: TGTGCCAGCAGCTCCAGGGATTCACCCCTCCACTTT.

CDR3 nucleotides: TGTGCCAGCAGCTTGTCAGGGGGCGGTAATTCACCCCTCCACTTT. Its translation: CASSLSGGGNSPLHF. The chain joins TRBV5-6 to TRBJ1-6; TRBD1 matches at 8 bases. V lost 1 base to trimming and J lost 6 bases; unmatched junction nucleotides: 3. Germline V lookup: CDR1 SGHDT, CDR2 YYEEEE. CDR3 length equals 15 residues.

The chain employs TRBV6-5 and TRBJ2-7; TRBD2 might be the D (5 bases). Trimming removed 6 bases at V and 3 bases at J, with 15 bases between. Germline V gives CDR1 MNHEY, CDR2 SVGAGI. This CDR3 has 14 amino acids. CDR3 residues: CASRPGSEIYEQYF. The DNA for the CDR3 is TGTGCCAGCAGGCCGGGATCAGAGATCTACGAGCAGTACTTC.